The clone carrying this T cell receptor (beta chain) was seen once. As for time point: blood from clinic visit 5 months post-surgery; TSC patient then seizure free. Germline lookup yields CDR1 LGHDT and CDR2 YNNKEL (reference sequence). V shed 0 bases and J shed 0 bases, with 17 bases lying between them. The CDR3 contains 18 residues. The record originates from a study of brain T cells in children with intractable seizures. This table comes from immunoSEQ multiplex PCR, and its TCRdb copy is limited to in-frame clones, with some not included. The table has about 350,000 clones, approximately 93% seen once.

The chain employs TRBV3-1 (or the pseudogene TRBV3-2) and TRBJ2-5; D remains ambiguous. The TCR originated in a boy less than two years old with tuberous sclerosis and intractable seizures. The sequences come from peripheral blood, collected about 5 months after surgery. CDR3: CASSQELTLTYYQETQYF. In nucleotides, the CDR3 is TGTGCCAGCAGCCAAGAGCTCACCCTGACTTATTACCAAGAGACCCAGTACTTC.